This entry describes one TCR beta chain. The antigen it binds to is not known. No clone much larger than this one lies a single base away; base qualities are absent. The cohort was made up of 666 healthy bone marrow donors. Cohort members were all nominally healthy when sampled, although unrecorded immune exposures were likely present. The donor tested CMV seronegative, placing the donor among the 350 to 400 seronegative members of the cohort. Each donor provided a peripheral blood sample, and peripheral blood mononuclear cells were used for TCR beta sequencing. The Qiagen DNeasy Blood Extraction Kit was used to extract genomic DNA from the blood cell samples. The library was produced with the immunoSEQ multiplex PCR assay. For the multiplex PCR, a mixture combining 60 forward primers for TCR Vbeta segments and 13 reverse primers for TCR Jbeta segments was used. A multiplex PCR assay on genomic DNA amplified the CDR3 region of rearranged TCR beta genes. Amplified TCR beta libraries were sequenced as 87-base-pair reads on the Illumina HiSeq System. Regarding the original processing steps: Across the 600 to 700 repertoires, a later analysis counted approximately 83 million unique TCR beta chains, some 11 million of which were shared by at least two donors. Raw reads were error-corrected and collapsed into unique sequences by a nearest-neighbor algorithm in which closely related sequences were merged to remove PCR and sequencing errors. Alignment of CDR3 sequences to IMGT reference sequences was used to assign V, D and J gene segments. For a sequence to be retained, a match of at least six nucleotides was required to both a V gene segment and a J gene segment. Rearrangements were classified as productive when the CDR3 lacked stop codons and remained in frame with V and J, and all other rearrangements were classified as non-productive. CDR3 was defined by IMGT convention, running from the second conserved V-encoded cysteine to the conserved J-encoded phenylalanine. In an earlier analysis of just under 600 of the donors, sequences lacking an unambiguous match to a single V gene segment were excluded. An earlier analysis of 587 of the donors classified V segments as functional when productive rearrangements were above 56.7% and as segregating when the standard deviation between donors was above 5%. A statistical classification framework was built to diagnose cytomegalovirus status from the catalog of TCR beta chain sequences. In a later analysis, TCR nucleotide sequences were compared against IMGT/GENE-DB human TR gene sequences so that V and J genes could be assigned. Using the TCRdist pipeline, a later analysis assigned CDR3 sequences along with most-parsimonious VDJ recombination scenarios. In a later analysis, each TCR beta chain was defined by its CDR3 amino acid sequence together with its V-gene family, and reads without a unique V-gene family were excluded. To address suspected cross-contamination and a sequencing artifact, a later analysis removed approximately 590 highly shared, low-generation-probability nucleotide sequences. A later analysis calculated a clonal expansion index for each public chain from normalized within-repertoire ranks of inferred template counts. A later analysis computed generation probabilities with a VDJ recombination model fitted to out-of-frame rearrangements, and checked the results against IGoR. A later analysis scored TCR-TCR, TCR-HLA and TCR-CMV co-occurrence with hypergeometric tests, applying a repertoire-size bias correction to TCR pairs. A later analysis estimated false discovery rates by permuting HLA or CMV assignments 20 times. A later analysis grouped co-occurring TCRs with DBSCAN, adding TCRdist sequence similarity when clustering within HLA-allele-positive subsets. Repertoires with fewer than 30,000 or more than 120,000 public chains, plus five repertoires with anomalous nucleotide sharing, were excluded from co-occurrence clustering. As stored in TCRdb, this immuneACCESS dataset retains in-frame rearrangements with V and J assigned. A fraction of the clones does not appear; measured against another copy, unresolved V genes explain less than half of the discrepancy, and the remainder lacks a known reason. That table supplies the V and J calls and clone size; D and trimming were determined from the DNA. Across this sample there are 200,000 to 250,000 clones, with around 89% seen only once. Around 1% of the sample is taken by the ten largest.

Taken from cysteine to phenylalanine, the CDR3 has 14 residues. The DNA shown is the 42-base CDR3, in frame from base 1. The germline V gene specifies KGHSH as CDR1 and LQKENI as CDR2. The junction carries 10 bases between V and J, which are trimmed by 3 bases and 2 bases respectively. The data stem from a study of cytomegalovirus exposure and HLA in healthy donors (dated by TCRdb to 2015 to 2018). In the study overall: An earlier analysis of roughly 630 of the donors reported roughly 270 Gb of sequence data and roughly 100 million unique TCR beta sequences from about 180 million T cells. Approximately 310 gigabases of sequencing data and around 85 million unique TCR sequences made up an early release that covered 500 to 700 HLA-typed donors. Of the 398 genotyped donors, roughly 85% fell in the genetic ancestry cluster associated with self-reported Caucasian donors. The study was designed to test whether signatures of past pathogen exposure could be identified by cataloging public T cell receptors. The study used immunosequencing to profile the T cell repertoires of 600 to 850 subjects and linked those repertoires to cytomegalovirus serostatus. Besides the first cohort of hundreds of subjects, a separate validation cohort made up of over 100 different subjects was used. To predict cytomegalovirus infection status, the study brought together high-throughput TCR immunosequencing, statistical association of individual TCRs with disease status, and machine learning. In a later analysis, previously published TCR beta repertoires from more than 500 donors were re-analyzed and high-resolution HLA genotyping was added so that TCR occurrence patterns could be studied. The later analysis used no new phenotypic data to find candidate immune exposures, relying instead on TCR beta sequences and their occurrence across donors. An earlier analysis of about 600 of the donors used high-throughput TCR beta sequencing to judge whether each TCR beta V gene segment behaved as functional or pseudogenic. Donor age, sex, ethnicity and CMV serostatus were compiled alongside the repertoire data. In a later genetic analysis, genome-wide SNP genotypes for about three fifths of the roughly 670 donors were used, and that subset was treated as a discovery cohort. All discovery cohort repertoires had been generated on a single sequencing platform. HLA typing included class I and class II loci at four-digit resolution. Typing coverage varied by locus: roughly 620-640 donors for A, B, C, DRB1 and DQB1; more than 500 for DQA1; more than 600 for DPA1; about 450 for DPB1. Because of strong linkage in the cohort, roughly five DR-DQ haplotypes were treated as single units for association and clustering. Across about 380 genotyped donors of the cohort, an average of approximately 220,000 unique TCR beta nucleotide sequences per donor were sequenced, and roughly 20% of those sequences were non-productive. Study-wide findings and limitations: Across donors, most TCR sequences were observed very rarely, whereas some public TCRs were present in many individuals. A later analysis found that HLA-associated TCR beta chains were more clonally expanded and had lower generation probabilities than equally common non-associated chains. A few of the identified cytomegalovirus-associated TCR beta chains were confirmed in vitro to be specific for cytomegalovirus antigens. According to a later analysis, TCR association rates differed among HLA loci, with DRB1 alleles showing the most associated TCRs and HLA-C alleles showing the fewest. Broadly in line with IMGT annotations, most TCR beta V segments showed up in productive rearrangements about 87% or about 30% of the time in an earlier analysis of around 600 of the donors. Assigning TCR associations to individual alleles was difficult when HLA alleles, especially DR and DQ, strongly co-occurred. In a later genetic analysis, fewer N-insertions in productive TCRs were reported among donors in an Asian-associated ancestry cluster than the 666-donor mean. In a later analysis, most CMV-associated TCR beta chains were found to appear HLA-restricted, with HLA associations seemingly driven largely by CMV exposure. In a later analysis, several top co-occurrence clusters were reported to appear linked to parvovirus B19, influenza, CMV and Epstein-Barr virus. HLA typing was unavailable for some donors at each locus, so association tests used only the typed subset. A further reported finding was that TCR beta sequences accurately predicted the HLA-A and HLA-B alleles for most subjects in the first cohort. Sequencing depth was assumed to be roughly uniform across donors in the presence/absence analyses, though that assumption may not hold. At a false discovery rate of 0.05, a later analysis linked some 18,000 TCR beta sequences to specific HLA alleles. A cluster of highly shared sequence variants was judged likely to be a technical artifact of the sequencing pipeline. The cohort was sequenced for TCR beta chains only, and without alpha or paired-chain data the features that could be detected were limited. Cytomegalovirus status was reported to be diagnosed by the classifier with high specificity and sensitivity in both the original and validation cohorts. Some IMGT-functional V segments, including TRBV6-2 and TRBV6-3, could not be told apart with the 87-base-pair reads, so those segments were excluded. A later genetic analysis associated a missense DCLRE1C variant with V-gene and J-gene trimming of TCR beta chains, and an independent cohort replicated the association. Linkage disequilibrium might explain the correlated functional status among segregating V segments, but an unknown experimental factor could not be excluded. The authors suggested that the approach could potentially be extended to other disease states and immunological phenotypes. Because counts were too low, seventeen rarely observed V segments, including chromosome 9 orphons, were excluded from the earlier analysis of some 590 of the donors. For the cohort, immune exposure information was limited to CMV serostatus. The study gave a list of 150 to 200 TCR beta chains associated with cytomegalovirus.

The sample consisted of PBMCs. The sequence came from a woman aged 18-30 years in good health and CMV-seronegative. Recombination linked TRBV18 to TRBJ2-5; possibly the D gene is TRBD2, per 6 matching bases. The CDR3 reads CASSPSAGQETQYF. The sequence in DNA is TGTGCCAGCTCACCTTCGGCGGGGCAAGAGACCCAGTACTTC. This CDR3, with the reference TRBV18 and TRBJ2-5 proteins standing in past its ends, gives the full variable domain NAGVMQNPRHLVRRRGQEARLRCSPMKGHSHVYWYRQLPEEGLKFMVYLQKENIIDESGMPKERFSAEFPKEGPSILRIQQVVRGDSAAYFCASSPSAGQETQYFGPGTRLLVL.